This T cell receptor (beta chain) was documented in a study of blood T cell repertoires in COVID-19. With regard to this clone: One end of the junction fails to match germline, which may point to a read error.

Original processing methods: Estimates of nucleated cell counts were drawn from the amplification of reference gene primers. Assay: immunoSEQ multiplex PCR; the TCRdb copy retains only in-frame clones and omits some. V and J calls and clone size are those listed in that table; D and trimming were worked out from the DNA. This table holds over 250,000 clones, over 75% found once. The germline gives CDR1 SGHAT, CDR2 FQNNGV. This CDR3 is 18 amino acids long. The source material was PBMCs or T cells enriched from blood (not recorded which). The chain has TRBV11-2 and TRBJ1-3; TRBD1 is a possible D gene (5 bases). The sequence came from a woman aged 30 to 39 who had recovered from COVID-19. Here the CDR3 reads CASSLGAWAGKGRNTIYF. CDR3 sequence (DNA): TGTGCCAGCAGTTTAGGGGCATGGGCAGGGAAAGGGAGAAACACCATATATTTT.